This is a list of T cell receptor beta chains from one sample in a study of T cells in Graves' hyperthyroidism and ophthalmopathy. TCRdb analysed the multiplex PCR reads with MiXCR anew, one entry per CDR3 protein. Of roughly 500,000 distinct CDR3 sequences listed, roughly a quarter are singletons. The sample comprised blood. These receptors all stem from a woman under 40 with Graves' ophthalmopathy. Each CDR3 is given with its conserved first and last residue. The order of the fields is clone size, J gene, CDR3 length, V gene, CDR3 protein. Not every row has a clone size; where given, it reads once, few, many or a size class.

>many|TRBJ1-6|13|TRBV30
CASPGQDNSPLHF
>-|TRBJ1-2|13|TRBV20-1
CSARDMGGYGYTF
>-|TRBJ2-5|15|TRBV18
CASSPPVGGQETQYF
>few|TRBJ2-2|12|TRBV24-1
CATSDNRGELFF
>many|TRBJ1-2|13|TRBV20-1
CSASWGAQDGYTF
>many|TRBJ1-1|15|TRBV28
CASIGYVDHDREAFF
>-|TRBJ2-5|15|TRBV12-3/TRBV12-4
CASSRGEGGWETQYF
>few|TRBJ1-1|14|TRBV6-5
CASSYSTGLTEAFF
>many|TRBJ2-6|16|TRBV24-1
CATSDSGKPGANVLTF
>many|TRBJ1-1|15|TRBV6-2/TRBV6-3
CASSYPPGGAAEAFF
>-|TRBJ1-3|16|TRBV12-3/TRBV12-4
CASSSWDDGPGNTIYF
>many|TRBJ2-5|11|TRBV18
CASSYRETQYF
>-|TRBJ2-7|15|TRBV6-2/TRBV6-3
CASSYSQPSSYEQYF
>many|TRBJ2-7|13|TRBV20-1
CSAVLRDSYEQYF
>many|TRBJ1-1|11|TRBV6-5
CASSSQTEAFF
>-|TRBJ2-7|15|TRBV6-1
CASSARLAGAYEQYF
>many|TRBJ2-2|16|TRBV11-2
CASSSKYRGDTGELFF
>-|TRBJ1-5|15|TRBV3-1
CASSQATGGGQPQHF
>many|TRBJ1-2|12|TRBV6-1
CASSEIPGGYTF
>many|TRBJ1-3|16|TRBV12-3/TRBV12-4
CASSPLMGRDGNTIYF
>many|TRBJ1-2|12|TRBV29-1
CSVEGRSDGYTF
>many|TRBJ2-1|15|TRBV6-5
CASSYSMVTYNEQFF
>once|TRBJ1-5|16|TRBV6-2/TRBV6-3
CASSYLRDSSNQPQHF
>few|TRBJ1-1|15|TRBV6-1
CASSPHGGVTTEAFF
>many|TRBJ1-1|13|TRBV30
CAWSQGANTEAFF
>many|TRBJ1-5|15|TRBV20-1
CSARVIGYSNQPQHF
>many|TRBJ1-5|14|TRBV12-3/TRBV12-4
CASSLLQSNQPQHF
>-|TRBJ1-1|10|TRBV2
CASPGLRAFF
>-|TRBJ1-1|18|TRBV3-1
CASSQGFEWGNRGTEAFF
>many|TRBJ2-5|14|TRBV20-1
CSARDQTSTETQYF
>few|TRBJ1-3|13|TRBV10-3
CAISVTAGNTIYF
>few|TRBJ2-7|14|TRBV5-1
CASSLAPGPYEQYF
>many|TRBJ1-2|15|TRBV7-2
CASSLVADPNYGYTF
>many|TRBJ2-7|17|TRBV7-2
CASSLAMIERGYYEQYF
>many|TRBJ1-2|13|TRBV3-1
CASSREQAYGYTF
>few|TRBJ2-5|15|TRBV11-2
CASSSGRTSGETQYF
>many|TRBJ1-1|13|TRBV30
CAWSVSLQGVAFF
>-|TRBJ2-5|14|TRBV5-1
CASRNRGIQETQYF
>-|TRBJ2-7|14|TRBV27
CASSIGQGFYEQYF
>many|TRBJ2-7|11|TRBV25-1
CASSESGEQYF
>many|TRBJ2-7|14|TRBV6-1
CASRVRLDSYEQYF